The T cell receptor beta chain described here comes from a study of blood T cell repertoires in COVID-19. This CDR3 spans 18 amino acids. Trimming cost V 0 bases and J 6 bases, with 24 bases left between them. CDR1 and CDR2 from the germline V gene are GTSNPN and SVGIG (reference sequence). Generated by immunoSEQ multiplex PCR, the TCRdb table keeps only in-frame clones and is missing some. The sample has 390,000 or so clones; about 89% are singletons. The sample comprised peripheral blood. V gene TRBV30 combines with J gene TRBJ1-5; possibly TRBD1 for D (5 bases). This receptor was obtained from a woman aged 25 to 45 with COVID-19, enrolled during active disease. CDR3 sequence: CAWSVGGVGTLMSQPQHF. The CDR3 coding sequence is TGTGCCTGGAGTGTGGGTGGAGTAGGGACTTTAATGAGTCAGCCCCAGCATTTT.